This TCR beta chain came from a study of blood T cell repertoires in COVID-19. In this sample, this clone turned up once. Germline loops: CDR1 SNHLY, CDR2 FYNNEI. The CDR3 sequence is 13 residues long. The V gene end was trimmed by 6 bases and the J gene end by 8 bases; junction bases not matched to a gene: 5. How the authors handled the data: From reference gene primer amplification, estimates of nucleated cell counts were derived. Sequencing used immunoSEQ multiplex PCR; TCRdb keeps in-frame clones, though not all of them. Clonal size and the V and J genes are those of that table, whereas D and trimming came from the DNA. The sample holds about 69,000 clones, just over 90% seen once.

The source is a woman between 18 and 29 years old with acute or convalescent COVID-19. Material: peripheral blood. V is TRBV2 and J is TRBJ1-4, with 8 bases fitting TRBD1. CDR3 loop: CASRTDRGEKLFF. CDR3 DNA sequence: TGTGCCAGCAGGACCGACAGGGGCGAAAAACTGTTTTTT.